This record looks at one T cell receptor beta chain sequence and its context. The antigen remains unidentified. TCRdb's copy holds only in-frame clones and misses some; the assay was immunoSEQ multiplex PCR. The data contain about 110,000 clones, about nine tenths of them singletons. The data originate from a study of T cell responses to AZD1222 COVID-19 vaccine. General study results and limits: The donor group comprised mostly white British people and more females; the analysis possibly underestimated clonal diversity.

With V trimmed by 2 bases and J by 0 bases, 5 bases remained unmatched. The CDR3 extends over 17 amino acids. CDR1 and CDR2 from the germline V gene are SNHLY and FYNNEI. This chain uses TRBV2 with TRBJ2-3; TRBD2 matches at 10 bases. The clonotype originates from an adult in good health. This sample comprised peripheral blood, obtained on day 0 of MenACWY control vaccination. The DNA for the CDR3 is TGTGCCAGCAGTGAAAAAGCGGGGGGGATTAGCACAGATACGCAGTATTTT. As protein: CASSEKAGGISTDTQYF.